The rows below give T cell receptor beta chains drawn from one sample of a study of metastatic and nonmetastatic thyroid tumors. TCRdb reanalyzed the PCR reads via MiXCR. The sample records fewer than 7,500 clones, roughly 37% being singletons. The sequenced material came from tumor tissue. The receptors shown here come from a female donor with papillary thyroid cancer or a benign thyroid nodule (not recorded which). Some clones in this sample may be carry-over from other donors' samples. Each CDR3 is given with its conserved first and last residue. Each record gives: V gene, J gene, CDR3 protein.

v_call: TRBV11-2
j_call: TRBJ1-2
cdr3_aa: CASSGGTYGYTF

v_call: TRBV11-2
j_call: TRBJ2-3
cdr3_aa: CASSLVSLKGADTQYF

v_call: TRBV18
j_call: TRBJ2-7
cdr3_aa: CASSLRGVDEQYF

v_call: TRBV28
j_call: TRBJ2-7
cdr3_aa: CASSGGRSSYEQYF

v_call: TRBV28
j_call: TRBJ2-7
cdr3_aa: CASGVYEQYF

v_call: TRBV7-2
j_call: TRBJ2-5
cdr3_aa: CASSPGRLAGVETQYF

v_call: TRBV7-7
j_call: TRBJ2-1
cdr3_aa: CASSPGLAETIVQFF

v_call: TRBV5-1
j_call: TRBJ1-3
cdr3_aa: CASSMDSSGNTIYF

v_call: TRBV15
j_call: TRBJ2-1
cdr3_aa: CATSRKGQNYNEQFF

v_call: TRBV4-1
j_call: TRBJ1-5
cdr3_aa: CASSQMDSRNQPQHF

v_call: TRBV6-1
j_call: TRBJ2-3
cdr3_aa: CASTTPPLGTQYF

v_call: TRBV28
j_call: TRBJ1-2
cdr3_aa: CASSFLIVGSLGYTF

v_call: TRBV27
j_call: TRBJ2-7
cdr3_aa: CASSYSGSHSGYEQYF

v_call: TRBV13
j_call: TRBJ2-7
cdr3_aa: CASRVWGSGWEQYF

v_call: TRBV6-2/TRBV6-3
j_call: TRBJ2-5
cdr3_aa: CASSSGFQETQYF

v_call: TRBV5-4
j_call: TRBJ2-3
cdr3_aa: CASSLEAVRDTQYF

v_call: TRBV20-1
j_call: TRBJ2-1
cdr3_aa: CSARDGTSPDSSYNEQFF

v_call: TRBV29-1
j_call: TRBJ2-7
cdr3_aa: CSVGEGEQYF

v_call: TRBV6-1
j_call: TRBJ1-1
cdr3_aa: CASSHRGRGNTEAFF